A single sample gave rise to the 4 T cell receptor beta chains below, sequenced in a study of blood T cell repertoires in COVID-19. TCRdb's table, derived via immunoSEQ multiplex PCR, lists solely in-frame clones and lacks some. Altogether fewer than 200,000 clones are present, around 83% being singletons, with the ten largest covering around 19%. Source material: peripheral blood. The receptors come from a woman in her 70s who had recovered from COVID-19.

V is TRBV19 and J is TRBJ1-5; D is undetermined. This CDR3 region has 12 residues. Trimming took off 11 bases at V and 4 bases at J, with 12 bases between the two ends. The V gene's germline CDR1 is LNHDA and CDR2 SQIVND (reference sequence). This CDR3 reads CASVRGNQPQHF. In DNA, the CDR3 is TGTGCCTCCGTACGGGGAAATCAGCCCCAGCATTTT.

Here the CDR3 reads CASRATVNEKLFF. The DNA of the CDR3 is TGTGCCAGCAGGGCGACAGTAAATGAAAAACTGTTTTTT. The rearrangement links TRBV2 to TRBJ1-4; D is perhaps TRBD1 (5 bases). Germline assignment: CDR1 SNHLY and CDR2 FYNNEI. The V end was cut by 6 bases, the J end by 5 bases, with 10 bases between. The CDR3 loop spans 13 amino acids.

This chain joins TRBV7-2 and TRBJ2-3; D possibly corresponds to TRBD2 (6 bases). This CDR3 is 15 amino acids long. CDR1 and CDR2 (germline): SGHTA, FQGNSA. Deletions cut 5 bases from V and 1 base from J, with 13 bases between. CDR3 sequence: CASSPRGIGTDTQYF. The CDR3 region has the DNA TGTGCCAGCAGCCCCCGGGGGATAGGCACAGATACGCAGTATTTT.

This chain connects TRBV18 to TRBJ1-1, with TRBD1 matching 8 bases. Germline loops: CDR1 KGHSH, CDR2 LQKENI. V dropped 0 bases and J dropped 5; count of bases not matched to a gene: 2. This CDR3 is built from 14 residues. The CDR3 loop is CASSPPDRETEAFF. For the CDR3, the DNA is TGTGCCAGCTCACCACCGGACAGGGAAACTGAAGCTTTCTTT.